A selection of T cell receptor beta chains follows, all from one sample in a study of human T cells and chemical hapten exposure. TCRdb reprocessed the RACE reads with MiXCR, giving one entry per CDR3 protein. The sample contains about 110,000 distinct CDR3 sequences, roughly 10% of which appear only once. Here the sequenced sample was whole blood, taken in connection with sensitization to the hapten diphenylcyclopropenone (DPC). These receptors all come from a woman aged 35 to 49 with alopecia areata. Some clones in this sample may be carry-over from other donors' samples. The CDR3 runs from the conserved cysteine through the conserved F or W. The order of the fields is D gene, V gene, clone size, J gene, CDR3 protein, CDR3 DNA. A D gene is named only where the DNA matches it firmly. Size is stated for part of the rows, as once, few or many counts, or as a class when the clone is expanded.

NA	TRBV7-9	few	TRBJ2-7	CASSSTPHEQYF	TGTGCCAGCAGCTCTACCCCCCACGAGCAGTACTTC
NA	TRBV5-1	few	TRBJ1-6	CASSPGGGGDNSPLHF	TGCGCCAGCAGCCCTGGAGGGGGGGGCGATAATTCACCCCTCCACTTT
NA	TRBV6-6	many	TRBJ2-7	CASSPRQGPSYEQYF	TGTGCCAGCAGCCCACGGCAGGGGCCCTCCTACGAGCAGTACTTC
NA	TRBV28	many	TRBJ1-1	CASRDTGQNGFF	TGTGCCAGCAGGGACACGGGTCAGAACGGTTTCTTT
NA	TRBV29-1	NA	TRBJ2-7	CSVVGQGGYEQYF	TGCAGCGTTGTTGGTCAAGGAGGCTACGAGCAGTACTTC
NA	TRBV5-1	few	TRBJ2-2	CASSPTDFYTGELFF	TGCGCCAGCAGCCCAACCGACTTTTACACCGGGGAGCTGTTTTTT
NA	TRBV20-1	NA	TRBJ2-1	CSARGQGLYNEQFF	TGCAGTGCTAGGGGACAAGGGTTATACAATGAGCAGTTCTTC
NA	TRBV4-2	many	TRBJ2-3	CASSQEGRLRSDTQYF	TGTGCCAGCAGCCAAGAAGGGCGCTTAAGGTCAGATACGCAGTATTTT
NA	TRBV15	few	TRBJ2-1	CATSRVSTGDNEQFF	TGTGCCACCAGCAGAGTTTCAACGGGGGACAATGAGCAGTTCTTC
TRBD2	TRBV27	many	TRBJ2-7	CASSTGEGYFYEQYF	TGTGCCAGCAGTACCGGGGAGGGCTACTTCTACGAGCAGTACTTC
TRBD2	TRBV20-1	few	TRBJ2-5	CSAPGLAGHETQYF	TGCAGTGCTCCCGGACTAGCGGGGCATGAGACCCAGTACTTC
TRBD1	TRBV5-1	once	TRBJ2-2	CASSPLQGVANTGELFF	TGCGCCAGCAGCCCTCTACAGGGGGTCGCGAACACCGGGGAGCTGTTTTTT
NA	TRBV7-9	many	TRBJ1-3	CASSLLGSGNTIYF	TGTGCCAGCAGTTTATTGGGTTCTGGAAACACCATATATTTT
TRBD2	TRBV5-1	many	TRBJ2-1	CASSLSGLAGGEQFF	TGCGCCAGCAGCTTGTCCGGACTAGCGGGGGGCGAGCAGTTCTTC
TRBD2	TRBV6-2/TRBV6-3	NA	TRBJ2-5	CASSYREEETQYF	TGTGCCAGCAGTTACCGGGAGGAGGAGACCCAGTACTTC
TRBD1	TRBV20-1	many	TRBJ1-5	CSARVTGGQPQHF	TGCAGTGCTAGAGTTACAGGGGGACAGCCCCAGCATTTT
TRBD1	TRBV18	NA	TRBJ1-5	CASSAGTVTGQPQHF	TGTGCCAGCTCAGCCGGGACAGTCACCGGTCAGCCCCAGCATTTT
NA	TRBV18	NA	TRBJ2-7	CASSFGRYEQYF	TGTGCCAGCTCTTTCGGACGCTACGAGCAGTACTTC
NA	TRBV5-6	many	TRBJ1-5	CASSVTGYSNQPQHF	TGTGCCAGCAGCGTAACAGGGTATAGCAATCAGCCCCAGCATTTT
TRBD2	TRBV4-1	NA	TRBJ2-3	CASSQEVSSGGADTQYF	TGCGCCAGCAGCCAAGAGGTGTCTAGCGGGGGGGCTGATACGCAGTATTTT
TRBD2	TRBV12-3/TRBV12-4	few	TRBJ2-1	CASSFSGGMDEQFF	TGTGCCAGCAGTTTTAGCGGGGGGATGGATGAGCAGTTCTTC
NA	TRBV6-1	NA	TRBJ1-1	CASTPPGRVAFF	TGTGCCAGCACCCCTCCGGGGAGGGTAGCTTTCTTT